This record looks at one T cell receptor beta chain sequence and its context. Relative to the germline gene, one junction end is altered; a read error may explain this. None of the patients had undergone any treatment ahead of thyroid surgery. With MiXCR, TCRdb reprocessed the PCR reads. The data show under 50,000 clones, 25% to 30% seen once. The sample belongs to a study of metastatic and nonmetastatic thyroid tumors. The CDR3 extends over 15 amino acids. Germline V lookup: CDR1 SGHTA, CDR2 FQGNSA. The clonotype comes from a male donor with papillary thyroid cancer or a benign thyroid nodule (not recorded which). Some clones in this sample may be carry-over from other donors' samples. This chain connects TRBV7-2 to TRBJ1-2, with D possibly being TRBD1 (5 bases). The sample taken for sequencing was blood. Here the CDR3 reads CARSSYRITKYGYTF. The CDR3 bases are TGTGCCAGAAGCAGTTACAGGATAACTAAATATGGCTACACCTTC.